A single sample gave rise to the 8 T cell receptor beta chains below, sequenced in a study of T cell responses to AZD1222 COVID-19 vaccine. The assay was immunoSEQ multiplex PCR, and TCRdb's table has in-frame clones only and misses some. The sample shows about 140,000 clones, 85% to 95% of them seen only once. Here the sequenced sample was peripheral blood, taken on day 0 of MenACWY control vaccination. These receptors originate from an adult in good health.

The rearrangement uses TRBV5-1 and TRBJ2-1; 10 positions agree with TRBD1. Germline V lookup: CDR1 SGHRS, CDR2 YFSETQ. CDR3 length: 13 amino acids. V dropped 4 bases and J dropped 10; count of bases not matched to a gene: 5. The CDR3 DNA sequence: TGCGCCAGCAGCGGGGGACAGGGGAACGAGCAGTTCTTC. Its translation is CASSGGQGNEQFF.

This clone was seen ten or more times. For the CDR3, the DNA is TGCGCCAGCAGCCAACAGGGCTCTGGAAACACCATATATTTT. Its protein is CASSQQGSGNTIYF. The chain couples TRBV5-1 to TRBJ1-3; D possibly corresponds to TRBD1 (6 bases). The CDR3 has 14 amino acids. Germline CDR1 and CDR2: SGHRS and YFSETQ. V was clipped by 4 bases and J by 0 bases, with 8 bases between them.

This chain connects TRBV7-3 to TRBJ2-2; D ambiguous. The CDR3 extends over 14 amino acids. Germline loops: CDR1 SGHTA, CDR2 FQGTGA. The germline V and J ends were trimmed by 3 bases and 4 bases, with 9 bases remaining between them. The CDR3 protein is CASSLGFLTGELFF. For the CDR3, the DNA is TGTGCCAGCAGCTTGGGGTTTCTCACCGGGGAGCTGTTTTTT.

The chain combines TRBV6-5 with TRBJ1-3, with TRBD1 matching over 10 bases. This CDR3 comprises 15 residues. V gave up 10 bases and J gave up 1 base; unmatched junction bases: 7. The germline CDR1 and CDR2 sequences are MNHEY and SVGAGI. The DNA of the CDR3 is TGTGCCACCCACCCGGGACAGGGGTCTGGAAACACCATATATTTT. Its translation is CATHPGQGSGNTIYF.

This clone was counted a single time. The gene calls are TRBV2 and TRBJ2-1; 9 bases line up with TRBD1. Germline V CDR1 and CDR2: SNHLY, FYNNEI. The CDR3 loop spans 18 amino acids. Germline trimming cut 5 bases from V and 2 bases from J; bases unmatched to any gene: 13. CDR3 amino acids: CASSRGRPGQGTYNEQFF. In DNA form, the CDR3 reads TGTGCCAGCAGTCGGGGGCGACCGGGACAGGGAACCTACAATGAGCAGTTCTTC.

The chain carries TRBV6-5 and TRBJ2-3; perhaps TRBD1 as D (6 bases). Germline V gene sequence: CDR1 MNHEY, CDR2 SVGAGI. The germline V and J ends were trimmed by 2 bases and 6 bases, with 12 bases remaining between them. There are 14 residues in the CDR3. Here the CDR3 DNA reads TGTGCCAGCAGTTACGACAGGTCTCGGGATACGCAGTATTTT. It translates to CASSYDRSRDTQYF.

This clone was seen many times. This sequence joins TRBV5-8 and TRBJ2-7; D not certain. The germline V and J ends were trimmed by 0 bases and 6 bases, with 19 bases remaining between them. Per germline, CDR1 SGHTS and CDR2 YDEGEE. CDR3 length: 16 residues. In DNA form, the CDR3 reads TGTGCCAGCAGCTTGGGGCAGAACTACGTGGGTATCGAGCAGTACTTC. It translates to CASSLGQNYVGIEQYF. The full variable domain, with the rest looked up from reference TRBV5-8 and TRBJ2-7, is EAGVTQSPTHLIKTRGQQATLRCSPISGHTSVYWYQQALGLGLQFLLWYDEGEERNRGNFPPRFSGRQFPNYSSELNVNALELEDSALYLCASSLGQNYVGIEQYFGPGTRLTVT.

This clone has a single count. The V call is TRBV4-1, the J call TRBJ1-3; D is undetermined. CDR1 MGHRA and CDR2 YSYEKL come from the germline V gene. CDR3 length: 15 amino acids. The V end lost 0 bases, the J end lost 0 bases, and 6 bases lay between the germline ends. The CDR3 here is CASSQDSVSGNTIYF. The CDR3 DNA sequence: TGCGCCAGCAGCCAAGATTCAGTCTCTGGAAACACCATATATTTT.